This T cell receptor beta chain stems from a study of T-cell reconstitution after alpha-beta-depleted transplantation in children. At least ten counts were recorded for this clonotype. During its preparation, the TCRbeta library received unique molecular identifiers. TCRdb recomputed calls from the PCR reads with MiXCR, one row per CDR3 protein. The sample holds about 610,000 distinct CDR3 sequences; about 11% are singletons and the top ten take about 4.3%. The CDR3 sequence is 16 residues long. Germline V gene data show CDR1 as DFQATT and CDR2 as SNEGSKA (reference sequence). Trimming took 5 bases from V and 0 from J; bases not matched to a gene: 7.

This sequence joins TRBV20-1 and TRBJ2-6, with 7 bases identical to TRBD2. The sequence came from a human donor who donated a stem cell graft to a child with acute myeloid leukemia. Material: PBMCs from the stem cell graft donor, obtained from the stem cell graft. The CDR3 DNA reads as TGCAGTGCTCCCCCGGGACTAACCTCTGGGGCCAACGTCCTGACTTTC. Protein sequence: CSAPPGLTSGANVLTF.